This entry describes one T cell receptor (beta chain). What it recognizes is unknown. The data were taken from a study of T cell repertoires in cytomegalovirus infection. The study, taken as a whole, reports: Within the response measured ex vivo, HLA-C-restricted CMV-specific TCR beta clonotypes were dominant. There were carriers of CMV plus the relevant HLA, and cumulative public TCR beta family frequency identified them.

V shed 2 bases and J 7 bases; nucleotides not matched to a gene: 3. From germline, CDR1 is LGHNA and CDR2 YSLEER. CDR3 length: 15 amino acids. MiXCR, applied by TCRdb to the reads, yields one record per CDR3 protein. In the table there are about a million distinct CDR3 sequences, more than 25% of which are singletons. The specimen comprised cultured CD8+ T cells from PBMCs, sampled from culture after CMV antigen stimulation. The rearrangement joins TRBV4-3 to TRBJ2-1; 12 bases are a match to TRBD2. The TCR sequence derives from a human donor in good health (CMV status not recorded). Some clones in this sample may be carry-over from other donors' samples. The CDR3 DNA is TGCGCCAGCAGCCAAACCGGACTAGCGGGAAATGAGCAGTTCTTC. Translating it yields CASSQTGLAGNEQFF.